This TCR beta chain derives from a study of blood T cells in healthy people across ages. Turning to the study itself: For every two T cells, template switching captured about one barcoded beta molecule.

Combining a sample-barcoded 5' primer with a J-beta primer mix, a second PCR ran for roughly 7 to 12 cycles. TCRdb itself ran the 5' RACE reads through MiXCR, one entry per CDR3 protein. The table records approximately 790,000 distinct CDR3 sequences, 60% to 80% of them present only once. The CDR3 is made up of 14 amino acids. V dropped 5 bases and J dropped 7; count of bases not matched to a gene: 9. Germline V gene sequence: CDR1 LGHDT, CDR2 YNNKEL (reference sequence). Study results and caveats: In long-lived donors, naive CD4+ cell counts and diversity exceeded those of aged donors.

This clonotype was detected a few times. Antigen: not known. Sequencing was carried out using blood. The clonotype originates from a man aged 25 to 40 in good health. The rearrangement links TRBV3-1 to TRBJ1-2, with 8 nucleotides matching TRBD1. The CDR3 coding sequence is TGTGCCAGCAGCTACTCCGGACAGGGTGCTGGCTACACCTTC. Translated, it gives CASSYSGQGAGYTF.